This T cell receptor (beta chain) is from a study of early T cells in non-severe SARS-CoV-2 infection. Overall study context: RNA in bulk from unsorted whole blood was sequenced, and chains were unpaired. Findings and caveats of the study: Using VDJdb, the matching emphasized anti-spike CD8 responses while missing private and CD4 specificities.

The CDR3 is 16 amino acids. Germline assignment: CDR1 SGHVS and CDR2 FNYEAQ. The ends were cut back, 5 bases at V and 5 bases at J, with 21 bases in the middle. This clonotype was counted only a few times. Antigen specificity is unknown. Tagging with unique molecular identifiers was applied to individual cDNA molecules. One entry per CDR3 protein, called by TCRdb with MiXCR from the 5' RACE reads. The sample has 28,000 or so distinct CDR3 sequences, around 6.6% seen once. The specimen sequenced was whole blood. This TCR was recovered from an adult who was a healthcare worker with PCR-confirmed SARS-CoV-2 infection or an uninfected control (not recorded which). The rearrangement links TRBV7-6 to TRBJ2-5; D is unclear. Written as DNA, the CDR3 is TGTGCCAGCAGCCTCAGAAGGGTCCAGAATTCGGAGACCCAGTACTTC. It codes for CASSLRRVQNSETQYF.